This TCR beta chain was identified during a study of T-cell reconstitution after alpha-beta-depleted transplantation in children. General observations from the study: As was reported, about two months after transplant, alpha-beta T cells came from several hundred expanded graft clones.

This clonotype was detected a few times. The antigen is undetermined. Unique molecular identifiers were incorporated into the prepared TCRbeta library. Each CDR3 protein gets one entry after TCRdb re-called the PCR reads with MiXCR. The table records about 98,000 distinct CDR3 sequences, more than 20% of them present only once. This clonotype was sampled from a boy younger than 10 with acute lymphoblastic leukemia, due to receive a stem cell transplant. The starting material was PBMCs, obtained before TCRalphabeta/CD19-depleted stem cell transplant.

The CDR3 reads CASSSSVSTDTQYF. CDR3 nucleotide sequence: TGTGCCAGCAGCTCTAGCGTAAGCACAGATACGCAGTATTTT. This chain connects TRBV7-2 to TRBJ2-3, with a possible D match to TRBD2 (6 bases). V lost 4 bases, J lost 0 bases, and 8 bases lay in between. The CDR3 sequence is 14 residues long. Germline V gives CDR1 SGHTA, CDR2 FQGNSA.